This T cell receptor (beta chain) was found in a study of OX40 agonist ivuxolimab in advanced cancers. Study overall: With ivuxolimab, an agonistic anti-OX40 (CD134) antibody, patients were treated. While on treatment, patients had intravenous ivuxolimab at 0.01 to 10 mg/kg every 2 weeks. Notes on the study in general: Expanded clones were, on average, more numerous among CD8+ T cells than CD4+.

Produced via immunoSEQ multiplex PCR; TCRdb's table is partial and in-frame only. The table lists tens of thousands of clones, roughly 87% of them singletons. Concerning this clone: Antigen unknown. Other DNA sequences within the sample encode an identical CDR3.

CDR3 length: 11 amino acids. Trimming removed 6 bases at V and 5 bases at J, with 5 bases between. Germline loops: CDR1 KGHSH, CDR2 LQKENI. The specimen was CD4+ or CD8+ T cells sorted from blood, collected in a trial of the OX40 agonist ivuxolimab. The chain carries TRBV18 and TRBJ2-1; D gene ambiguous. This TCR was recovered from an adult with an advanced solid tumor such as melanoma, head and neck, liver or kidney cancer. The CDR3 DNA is TGTGCCAGCTCCCTAAACAATGAGCAGTTCTTC. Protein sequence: CASSLNNEQFF.